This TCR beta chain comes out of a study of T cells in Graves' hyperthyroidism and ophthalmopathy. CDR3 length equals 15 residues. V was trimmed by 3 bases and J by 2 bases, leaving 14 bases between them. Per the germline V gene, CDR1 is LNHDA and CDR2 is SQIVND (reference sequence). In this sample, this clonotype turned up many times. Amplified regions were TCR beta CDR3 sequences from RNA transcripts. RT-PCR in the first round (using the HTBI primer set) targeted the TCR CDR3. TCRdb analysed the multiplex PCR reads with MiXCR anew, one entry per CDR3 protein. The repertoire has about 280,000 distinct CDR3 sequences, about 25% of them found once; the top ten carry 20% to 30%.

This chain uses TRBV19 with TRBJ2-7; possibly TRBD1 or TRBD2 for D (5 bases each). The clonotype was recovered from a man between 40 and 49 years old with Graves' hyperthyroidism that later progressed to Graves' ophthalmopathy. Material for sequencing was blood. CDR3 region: CASSMAGTPTYEQYF. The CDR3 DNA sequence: TGTGCCAGTAGTATGGCCGGGACCCCAACCTACGAGCAGTACTTC.